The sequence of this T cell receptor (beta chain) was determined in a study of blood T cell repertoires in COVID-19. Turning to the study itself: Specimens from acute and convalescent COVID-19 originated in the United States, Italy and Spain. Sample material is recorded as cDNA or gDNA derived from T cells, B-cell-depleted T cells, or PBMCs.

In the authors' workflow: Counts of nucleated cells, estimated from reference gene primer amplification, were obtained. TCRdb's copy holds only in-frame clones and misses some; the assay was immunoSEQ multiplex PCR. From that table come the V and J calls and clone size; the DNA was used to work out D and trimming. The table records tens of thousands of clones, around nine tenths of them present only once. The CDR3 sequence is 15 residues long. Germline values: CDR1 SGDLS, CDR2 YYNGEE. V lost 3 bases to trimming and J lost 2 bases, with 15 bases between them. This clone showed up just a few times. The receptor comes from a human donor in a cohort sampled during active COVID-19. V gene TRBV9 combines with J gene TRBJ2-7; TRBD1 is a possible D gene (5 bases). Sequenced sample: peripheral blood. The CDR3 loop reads CASSGGGAPTYEQYF. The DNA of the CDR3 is TGTGCCAGCAGCGGCGGTGGGGCTCCGACCTACGAGCAGTACTTC. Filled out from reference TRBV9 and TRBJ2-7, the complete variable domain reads DSGVTQTPKHLITATGQRVTLRCSPRSGDLSVYWYQQSLDQGLQFLIQYYNGEERAKGNILERFSAQQFPDLHSELNLSSLELGDSALYFCASSGGGAPTYEQYFGPGTRLTVT.